One sample yielded the 16 T cell receptor beta chains listed below, sequenced in a study of vaccination and CD4 T cells after COVID-19. For these TCRs, the target antigens are not known. Sample treatment: roughly 10-day PBMC culture with coronavirus spike peptide pools or control peptides (ViraFEST assay). Cultured CD4+ T cell DNA underwent sequencing with the Oncomine TCR Beta short-read assay. Each CDR3 protein gets one entry after TCRdb re-called the PCR reads with MiXCR. Here the sample spans approximately 15,000 distinct CDR3 sequences, approximately 55% being singletons. Sequenced material: CD4+ T cells from blood, cultured in vitro. All receptors come from a human donor who had recovered from COVID-19.

The rearrangement links TRBV24-1 to TRBJ2-2, with D unresolved. The CDR3 spans 14 residues. V gave up 5 bases and J gave up 1 base, with 7 bases separating them. Germline V gene lookup returns CDR1 KGHDR and CDR2 SFDVKD. The CDR3 nucleotides read TGTGCCACCAGTGCCCGGGTGAACACCGGGGAGCTGTTTTTT. Translating it yields CATSARVNTGELFF.

The chain recombines TRBV25-1 with TRBJ2-2, with TRBD1 identical over 8 bases. V shed 9 bases and J 3 bases; nucleotides not matched to a gene: 9. The germline gives CDR1 MGHDK, CDR2 SYGVNS. The CDR3 is 15 residues long. For the CDR3, the DNA is TGTGCCAGGCCCCCGACAGGGGTCCACACCGGGGAGCTGTTTTTT. Translating it yields CARPPTGVHTGELFF.

The chain combines TRBV19 with TRBJ2-1; 9 bases line up with TRBD1. In germline, CDR1 is LNHDA, CDR2 SQIVND (reference sequence). V lost 8 bases and J lost 10; bases outside the gene matches: 6. The CDR3 runs 12 residues. CDR3 nucleotide sequence: TGTGCCAGTCGTACAGGGGGCGGGGAGCAGTTCTTC. Its translation is CASRTGGGEQFF.

A few counts support this clonotype. The rearrangement links TRBV20-1 to TRBJ1-2; D perhaps matches TRBD1 (5 bases). Trimming removed 6 bases at V and 3 bases at J, with 17 bases between. The CDR3 extends over 14 amino acids. Germline lookup yields CDR1 DFQATT and CDR2 SNEGSKA (reference sequence). The DNA of the CDR3 is TGCAGTGCCCCTCCCGGGGGTGTGGACTATGGCTACACCTTC. Translating gives CSAPPGGVDYGYTF.

The chain joins TRBV23-1 to TRBJ2-7; D might be TRBD1 (6 bases). TRBV23-1 carries the ORF label, with uncertain function. CDR3 length equals 14 residues. Deletions cut 4 bases from V and 5 bases from J, with 15 bases between. In DNA, the CDR3 is TGCGCCAGCAGTCTCCCCGCGAGGGGGAACGAGCAGTACTTC. Its translation is CASSLPARGNEQYF.

The V gene is TRBV28, the J gene TRBJ2-1, with D unresolved. The germline V gene encodes CDR1 MDHEN and CDR2 SYDVKM. CDR3 length: 17 amino acids. Trimming pared 6 bases from V and 10 bases from J, leaving 28 bases between. CDR3 nucleotide sequence: TGTGCCAGCAGCTCCCGTAGCCCTAGGCGGCGACGAAGGGAGCAGTTCTTC. Amino acids: CASSSRSPRRRRREQFF.

The gene calls are TRBV15 and TRBJ2-7, with TRBD2 matching 7 bases. The V and J ends lost 8 bases and 4 bases, in that order; junction bases with no gene match: 8. The CDR3 loop spans 13 amino acids. The germline V gene has CDR1 LNHNV and CDR2 YYDKDF (reference sequence). Written as DNA, the CDR3 is TGTGCCACCCGGGCGGGAGTAGGTTACGAGCAGTACTTC. This sequence encodes CATRAGVGYEQYF.

This clonotype occurred once. This chain uses TRBV27 with TRBJ2-1; D is uncertain. The germline V and J ends were trimmed by 5 bases and 7 bases, with 15 bases remaining between them. The CDR3 contains 14 residues. Germline CDR1 and CDR2: MNHEY and SMNVEV (reference sequence). CDR3 sequence (DNA): TGTGCCAGCAGTCCCACAACTCGGGTGAATGAGCAGTTCTTC. This codes for CASSPTTRVNEQFF.

V usage is TRBV25-1 and J usage is TRBJ1-2; no clear D. The CDR3 totals 16 residues. Looked up from germline, CDR1 is MGHDK and CDR2 is SYGVNS. The germline V and J ends were trimmed by 3 bases and 6 bases, with 20 bases remaining between them. The CDR3 sequence is CASSEEGRPNANGYTF. CDR3 sequence (DNA): TGTGCCAGCAGTGAGGAGGGCAGGCCTAACGCCAATGGCTACACCTTC.

The rearrangement joins TRBV10-1 to TRBJ2-3; D is undetermined. From germline, CDR1 is WNHNN and CDR2 SYGVQD (reference sequence). V was cut by 0 bases and J by 3 bases, with 10 bases left in between. The length of the CDR3 is 15 residues. In nucleotides, the CDR3 is TGCGCCAGCAGTGAGTCGAGACTGGATACAGATACGCAGTATTTT. Its translation is CASSESRLDTDTQYF.

The gene calls are TRBV7-6 and TRBJ2-5; D is unclear. The germline V and J ends were trimmed by 7 bases and 7 bases, with 10 bases remaining between them. Germline V lookup: CDR1 SGHVS, CDR2 FNYEAQ. The CDR3 consists of 11 residues. CDR3 DNA: TGTGCCAGCACCTCATTGGGGACCCAGTACTTC. Translated, it gives CASTSLGTQYF.

This chain joins TRBV28 and TRBJ1-2, with D perhaps TRBD1 (6 bases). This CDR3 is built from 13 residues. The V end lost 3 bases, the J end lost 4 bases, and 9 bases lay between the germline ends. Germline V gene sequence: CDR1 MDHEN, CDR2 SYDVKM. The CDR3 sequence is CASSFTGPYGYTF. The CDR3 DNA sequence: TGTGCCAGCAGTTTCACAGGGCCCTATGGCTACACCTTC.

The CDR3 region is CATSRDNTGGPQHF. The DNA for the CDR3 is TGTGCCACCAGCAGAGATAATACCGGGGGGCCCCAGCATTTT. The gene calls are TRBV15 and TRBJ1-5; TRBD1 is a possible D gene (5 bases). The length of the CDR3 is 14 residues. Germline values: CDR1 LNHNV, CDR2 YYDKDF (reference sequence). V was cut by 0 bases and J by 9 bases, with 12 bases left in between.

The chain carries TRBV5-4 and TRBJ1-2; D gene unclear. There are 13 residues in the CDR3. Germline CDR1 SGHNT, CDR2 YYREEE (reference sequence). V gave up 1 base and J gave up 2 bases, with 6 bases separating them. CDR3 sequence: CASSLNGNYGYTF. DNA of the CDR3: TGTGCCAGCAGCTTGAACGGAAACTATGGCTACACCTTC.

V is TRBV20-1 and J is TRBJ2-7, with 9 bases matching TRBD2. The CDR3 length is 15 residues. Germline assignment: CDR1 DFQATT and CDR2 SNEGSKA (reference sequence). V shed 5 bases and J 5 bases; nucleotides not matched to a gene: 13. The CDR3 is CSAPMPGLATDEQYF. For the CDR3, the DNA is TGCAGTGCTCCAATGCCGGGACTAGCAACTGACGAGCAGTACTTC.

The chain is built from TRBV20-1 and TRBJ2-1, with 11 bases fitting TRBD2. The V gene end was trimmed by 6 bases and the J gene end by 8 bases; junction bases not matched to a gene: 15. Germline assignment: CDR1 DFQATT and CDR2 SNEGSKA (reference sequence). The CDR3 length is 16 residues. Written as DNA, the CDR3 is TGCAGTGCCGCCCTCGCGACTAGCGGGGCCAGCTATGAGCAGTTCTTC. It codes for CSAALATSGASYEQFF.